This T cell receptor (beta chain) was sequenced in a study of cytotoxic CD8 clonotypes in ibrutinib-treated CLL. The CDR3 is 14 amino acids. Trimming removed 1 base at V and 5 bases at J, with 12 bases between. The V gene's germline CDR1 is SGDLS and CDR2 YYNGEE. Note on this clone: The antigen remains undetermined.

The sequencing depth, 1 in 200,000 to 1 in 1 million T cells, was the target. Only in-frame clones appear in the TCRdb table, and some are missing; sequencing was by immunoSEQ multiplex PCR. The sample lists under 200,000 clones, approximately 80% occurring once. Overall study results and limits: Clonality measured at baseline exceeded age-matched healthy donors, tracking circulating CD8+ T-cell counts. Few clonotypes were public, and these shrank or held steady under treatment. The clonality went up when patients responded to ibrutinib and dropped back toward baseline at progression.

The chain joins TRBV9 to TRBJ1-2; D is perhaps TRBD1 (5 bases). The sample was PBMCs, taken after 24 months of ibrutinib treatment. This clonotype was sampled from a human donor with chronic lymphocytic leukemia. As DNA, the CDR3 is TGTGCCAGCAGCGTAACCCAGGGTTGGTATGGCTACACCTTC. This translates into CASSVTQGWYGYTF.